A selection of T cell receptor beta chains follows, all from one sample in a study of cytomegalovirus exposure and HLA in healthy donors. Profiled with immunoSEQ multiplex PCR; TCRdb holds only in-frame clones, not every one. The sample lists 100,000 to 120,000 clones; nearly 80% were seen once. The specimen was PBMCs. These TCRs come from a woman aged 30 to 39 in good health and CMV-seronegative. Both conserved end residues are part of each CDR3. A D gene is named only where the DNA matches it firmly. Clone size appears in some rows only: once, few, many, or a class for an expanded clone.

v_gene: TRBV6-1; j_gene: TRBJ2-7; d_gene: NA; abundance: NA; CDR3nt: TGTGCCAGCAGTGAATTTGGGGGCTACGGCTACGAGCAGTACTTC; CDR3aa: CASSEFGGYGYEQYF
v_gene: TRBV6-1; j_gene: TRBJ1-2; d_gene: NA; abundance: NA; CDR3nt: TGTGCCAGCAGGGAGACAGACCTCTATGGCTACACCTTC; CDR3aa: CASRETDLYGYTF
v_gene: TRBV7-2; j_gene: TRBJ2-1; d_gene: NA; abundance: NA; CDR3nt: TGTGCCAGCAGCTTAACACTAGACCATGAGCAGTTCTTC; CDR3aa: CASSLTLDHEQFF
v_gene: TRBV11-2; j_gene: TRBJ1-6; d_gene: NA; abundance: NA; CDR3nt: TGTGCCAGCAGCTTAAGACAACAGGCAAATTCACCCCTCCACTTT; CDR3aa: CASSLRQQANSPLHF
v_gene: TRBV7-8; j_gene: TRBJ2-4; d_gene: NA; abundance: few; CDR3nt: TGTGCCAGCAGCTCCACGAGACAGTTAGCCAAAAACATTCAGTACTTC; CDR3aa: CASSSTRQLAKNIQYF
v_gene: TRBV7-2; j_gene: TRBJ2-7; d_gene: TRBD2; abundance: few; CDR3nt: TGTGCCAGCAGCTTGGGACTAGCGGGAGCGAAAGAGCAGTACTTC; CDR3aa: CASSLGLAGAKEQYF
v_gene: TRBV30; j_gene: TRBJ1-5; d_gene: NA; abundance: NA; CDR3nt: TGTGCCTGGAGCGGGGGAATCAATCAGCCCCAGCATTTT; CDR3aa: CAWSGGINQPQHF
v_gene: TRBV7-9; j_gene: TRBJ1-5; d_gene: NA; abundance: once; CDR3nt: TGTGCCAGCAGCCGGGGGTCGGGATTGGGACAGCCCCAGCATTTT; CDR3aa: CASSRGSGLGQPQHF
v_gene: TRBV10-2; j_gene: TRBJ2-1; d_gene: TRBD2; abundance: NA; CDR3nt: TGCGCCAGCTGTCAAAGCGGGAGAAATGGTGAGCAGTTCTTC; CDR3aa: CASCQSGRNGEQFF
v_gene: TRBV30; j_gene: TRBJ1-1; d_gene: TRBD1; abundance: once; CDR3nt: TGTGCCTGGAGCTCATCCGGGACAGGTGAAGCTTTCTTT; CDR3aa: CAWSSSGTGEAFF
v_gene: TRBV2; j_gene: TRBJ2-5; d_gene: TRBD1; abundance: NA; CDR3nt: TGTGCCAGCAGTGAGGACAGGGGGCTTCGAGAGACCCAGTACTTC; CDR3aa: CASSEDRGLRETQYF
v_gene: TRBV4-1; j_gene: TRBJ2-3; d_gene: NA; abundance: few; CDR3nt: TGCGCCAGCAGCCAAAGACTGGTGTCAGATACGCAGTATTTT; CDR3aa: CASSQRLVSDTQYF
v_gene: TRBV4-3; j_gene: TRBJ2-5; d_gene: TRBD2; abundance: NA; CDR3nt: TGCGCCAGCAGCCAAGAATTTGGACTAGCGGGGCAAGAGACCCAGTACTTC; CDR3aa: CASSQEFGLAGQETQYF
v_gene: TRBV30; j_gene: TRBJ2-2; d_gene: NA; abundance: NA; CDR3nt: TGTGCCTGGACCCTCCAGGGAAGAGGGAACACCGGGGAGCTGTTTTTT; CDR3aa: CAWTLQGRGNTGELFF
v_gene: TRBV18; j_gene: TRBJ1-2; d_gene: NA; abundance: NA; CDR3nt: TGTGCCAGCTCACCGAGGAGGGACTATGCTTATGGCTACACCTTC; CDR3aa: CASSPRRDYAYGYTF
v_gene: TRBV6-5; j_gene: TRBJ2-7; d_gene: NA; abundance: NA; CDR3nt: TGTGCCAGCAGTTCCGGGAACGAGCAGTACTTC; CDR3aa: CASSSGNEQYF
v_gene: TRBV6-5; j_gene: TRBJ2-3; d_gene: TRBD2; abundance: NA; CDR3nt: TGTGCCAGCAAACACTTAGCGGGGGGGCCAGATACGCAGTATTTT; CDR3aa: CASKHLAGGPDTQYF
v_gene: TRBV4-1; j_gene: TRBJ2-7; d_gene: TRBD1; abundance: NA; CDR3nt: TGCGCCAGCAGCGTGGGGACAGGTACCCGCTACGAGCAGTACTTC; CDR3aa: CASSVGTGTRYEQYF
v_gene: TRBV5-4; j_gene: TRBJ2-5; d_gene: NA; abundance: NA; CDR3nt: TGTGCCAGCAGCCAGGACATTTTCCGAGAGACCCAGTACTTC; CDR3aa: CASSQDIFRETQYF
v_gene: TRBV27; j_gene: TRBJ2-1; d_gene: NA; abundance: few; CDR3nt: TGTGCCAGCAGTGAACAGGGCTACAATGAGCAGTTCTTC; CDR3aa: CASSEQGYNEQFF
v_gene: TRBV10-3; j_gene: TRBJ2-7; d_gene: TRBD1; abundance: NA; CDR3nt: TGTGCCATCAGTGAGCCTACAGGGGACGAGCAGTACTTC; CDR3aa: CAISEPTGDEQYF
v_gene: TRBV15; j_gene: TRBJ1-1; d_gene: TRBD1; abundance: few; CDR3nt: TGTGCCACCAGCAGAGGACAGGGGGAAAACACTGAAGCTTTCTTT; CDR3aa: CATSRGQGENTEAFF
v_gene: TRBV7-2; j_gene: TRBJ1-6; d_gene: NA; abundance: few; CDR3nt: TGTGCCAGCAGCCCTGACAACTATAATTCACCCCTCCACTTT; CDR3aa: CASSPDNYNSPLHF
v_gene: TRBV6-1; j_gene: TRBJ1-5; d_gene: NA; abundance: NA; CDR3nt: TGTGCCAGCAGTGTATCCTTTGGGAGGAATCAGCCCCAGCATTTT; CDR3aa: CASSVSFGRNQPQHF
v_gene: TRBV20-1; j_gene: TRBJ2-4; d_gene: TRBD2; abundance: few; CDR3nt: TGCAGGGCCGAGGGAGGGAACATTCAGTACTTC; CDR3aa: CRAEGGNIQYF
v_gene: TRBV28; j_gene: TRBJ2-7; d_gene: NA; abundance: NA; CDR3nt: TGTGCCAGCAGTTACAGCCGGGACACCTACGAGCAGTACTTC; CDR3aa: CASSYSRDTYEQYF
v_gene: TRBV12-5; j_gene: TRBJ2-1; d_gene: TRBD2; abundance: NA; CDR3nt: TGTGCTAGTGGTTTTTTACTAGCGGGGGACCCCCGGTCCTACAATGAGCAGTTCTTC; CDR3aa: CASGFLLAGDPRSYNEQFF